The sequence of this TCR beta chain was determined in a study of CD8+CD57+ T cells in acquired aplastic anemia. About the study: An average of roughly 10 million reads for CD4+ cells was obtained from healthy donors.

The study, taken as a whole, reports: The number of CD8+ CDR3 sequences shared by patients and controls was twenty-nine. Significance was not reached for CD8+ Simpson's diversity between patients and controls.

Genomic DNA provided the template from which TCR beta VDJ and CDR3 profiles were obtained. TCRdb redid the calling of the reads with MiXCR, one entry per CDR3 protein. The sample contains about 420,000 distinct CDR3 sequences, 65% to 80% of which appear only once. This CDR3 is built from 15 residues. V gave up 5 bases and J gave up 5 bases; unmatched junction bases: 8. Germline-derived CDR1 and CDR2 are MNHEY and SVGAGI. This clonotype was seen many times. Antigen unknown. The chain carries TRBV6-5 and TRBJ2-1; TRBD2 aligns across 8 bases. This sequence originates from a human donor in good health, serving as a control. The sample taken for sequencing was sorted CD4+, CD8+, or CD8+CD57+ T cells (not recorded which) from PBMCs. CDR3 sequence: CASSLAGQRNNEQFF. CDR3 coding DNA: TGTGCCAGCAGTCTAGCGGGTCAGAGAAACAATGAGCAGTTCTTC.